These 22 T cell receptor beta chains share one sample of origin, sequenced in a study of T cells after yellow fever vaccination. TCRdb re-derived calls from the 5' RACE reads in MiXCR, one entry per CDR3 protein. The data hold 340,000 or so distinct CDR3 sequences, with around 12% observed a single time. The material was CD4+ T cells sorted from PBMCs, obtained 15 days after the yellow fever booster vaccination. Receptors were obtained from a man younger than 30 who received the YFV17D yellow fever vaccine.

This chain connects TRBV5-1 to TRBJ1-6; 8 bases are a match to TRBD1. The CDR3 covers 13 residues. Germline loops: CDR1 SGHRS, CDR2 YFSETQ. V dropped 3 bases and J dropped 10; count of bases not matched to a gene: 3. The CDR3 bases are TGCGCCAGCAGCTCCGACAGGGGCTCACCCCTCCACTTT. Translating gives CASSSDRGSPLHF.

The rearrangement links TRBV7-2 to TRBJ2-7, with 8 bases aligning to TRBD2. CDR3 size: 15 residues. With 1 base clipped from V and 3 bases from J, the junction kept 5 bases outside the gene matches. The V gene's germline CDR1 is SGHTA and CDR2 FQGNSA. The CDR3 here is CASSLGLGGGYEQYF. CDR3 coding DNA: TGTGCCAGCAGCTTAGGCCTCGGGGGGGGCTACGAGCAGTACTTC.

This chain uses TRBV24-1 with TRBJ1-1; 9 bases are a match to TRBD1. CDR3 length: 13 amino acids. Looked up from germline, CDR1 is KGHDR and CDR2 is SFDVKD. Germline trimming cut 4 bases from V and 7 bases from J; bases unmatched to any gene: 3. In nucleotides, the CDR3 is TGTGCCACCAGTGACGGGACAGGGCTTGAAGCTTTCTTT. Encoded protein: CATSDGTGLEAFF.

The chain has TRBV12-3 or TRBV12-4 and TRBJ2-2; no definite D call. CDR3 length equals 13 residues. V gave up 4 bases and J gave up 7 bases, with 10 bases separating them. The CDR3 region is CASSSLSVGELFF. The CDR3 DNA is TGTGCCAGCAGTTCCCTTTCGGTCGGGGAGCTGTTTTTT.

The rearrangement uses TRBV24-1 and TRBJ2-5, with D maybe TRBD1 (6 bases). Germline lookup yields CDR1 KGHDR and CDR2 SFDVKD. With 3 bases removed from V and 8 bases from J, the gap between germline ends came to 15 bases. The CDR3 is made up of 14 amino acids. CDR3 sequence (DNA): TGTGCCACCAGTGATGGCGGCGGCAGGGGAACCCAGTACTTC. Translating gives CATSDGGGRGTQYF.

The chain joins TRBV4-2 to TRBJ2-2; possibly TRBD1 for D (5 bases). CDR1 and CDR2 (germline): LGHNA, YNFKEQ. The CDR3 spans 17 residues. V shed 0 bases and J shed 1 base, with 12 bases lying between them. The CDR3, as DNA: TGTGCCAGCAGCCAAGACGGTATGGGGCGGAACACCGGGGAGCTGTTTTTT. Its protein product is CASSQDGMGRNTGELFF.

There are many counts of this clonotype. The CDR3 loop reads CASSLQGENNEQFF. The CDR3 DNA reads TGTGCCAGCAGCTTACAGGGGGAAAACAATGAGCAGTTCTTC. The chain links TRBV11-3 to TRBJ2-1; 7 bases agree with TRBD1. The germline V gene has CDR1 SGHNT and CDR2 YENEEA. Trimming cost V 2 bases and J 5 bases; bases outside gene matches: 3. The CDR3 extends over 14 amino acids.

J is TRBJ1-2 and V is TRBV12-3 or TRBV12-4; D remains unclear. This CDR3 has 14 residues. Deletions cut 5 bases from V and 0 bases from J, with 10 bases between. CDR3 residues: CASSPSRPNYGYTF. As DNA, the CDR3 is TGTGCCAGCAGTCCGAGCAGACCTAACTATGGCTACACCTTC.

This clonotype appeared many times. The genes are TRBV15 and TRBJ2-5, with D maybe TRBD1 (6 bases). The CDR3 extends over 14 amino acids. In germline, CDR1 is LNHNV, CDR2 YYDKDF (reference sequence). The V and J ends lost 2 bases and 3 bases respectively, with 10 bases between them. The CDR3 nucleotides read TGTGCCACCAGCAGATTAAACAGGGAAGAGACCCAGTACTTC. Translated, it gives CATSRLNREETQYF.

In regard to this clonotype: The junction departs from germline at one end; a sequencing error may be responsible. The V gene is TRBV28, the J gene TRBJ2-4, with D possibly matching TRBD1 (6 bases). Germline values: CDR1 MDHEN, CDR2 SYDVKM. This CDR3 is built from 14 residues. This chain's CDR3 is CASNLQGTKNIQYF. The CDR3 DNA reads TGTGCCAGCAATTTACAGGGAACCAAAAACATTCAGTACTTC.

This clonotype was seen a handful of times. CDR3 region: CASSFQAGEETQYF. The CDR3, as DNA: TGTGCCAGCAGCTTCCAGGCAGGGGAAGAGACCCAGTACTTC. This chain links TRBV7-2 with TRBJ2-5, with TRBD1 as a possible D gene (6 bases). V dropped 3 bases and J dropped 3 bases, with 11 bases sitting between them. The CDR3 is 14 amino acids. Germline CDR1 is SGHTA and CDR2 is FQGNSA.

This CDR3 reads CASSVQRGSGTDTQYF. DNA for the CDR3: TGTGCCAGCAGCGTTCAGCGGGGGTCTGGCACAGATACGCAGTATTTT. The chain has TRBV7-2 and TRBJ2-3; TRBD2 matches at 8 bases. J lost 1 base, V lost 5 bases, and 8 bases had no gene match. Looked up from germline, CDR1 is SGHTA and CDR2 is FQGNSA. The CDR3 sequence is 16 residues long.

This clonotype came up a few times. This chain uses TRBV6-5 with TRBJ2-6; D is possibly TRBD1 or TRBD2 (5 bases each). Trimming left V 6 bases short and J 4 bases short, with 19 bases between. The germline V gene encodes CDR1 MNHEY and CDR2 SVGAGI. The CDR3 runs to 17 residues. CDR3 loop: CASRRGAGLIGANVLTF. Here the CDR3 DNA reads TGTGCCAGCAGGCGAGGGGCAGGGTTAATCGGGGCCAACGTCCTGACTTTC.

The genes are TRBV20-1 and TRBJ1-5, with 7 bases aligning to TRBD1. The length of the CDR3 is 13 residues. The trim removed 6 bases at V and 7 bases at J, leaving 9 bases unmatched. Germline lookup yields CDR1 DFQATT and CDR2 SNEGSKA (reference sequence). The CDR3 region is CSARGGQGQPQHF. CDR3 sequence (DNA): TGCAGTGCCCGAGGGGGCCAGGGGCAGCCCCAGCATTTT.

The chain carries TRBV4-3 and TRBJ1-2, with 9 nucleotides matching TRBD1. The CDR3 contains 17 residues. Germline loops: CDR1 LGHNA, CDR2 YSLEER. With V trimmed by 0 bases and J by 6 bases, 11 bases remained unmatched. CDR3 sequence (DNA): TGCGCCAGCAGCCAAGATTATACAGGGGGCCTTCTCGATGGCTACACCTTC. It specifies CASSQDYTGGLLDGYTF.

V usage is TRBV7-2 and J usage is TRBJ2-3; no clear D gene. In germline, CDR1 is SGHTA, CDR2 FQGNSA. This CDR3 is built from 14 residues. Trimming removed 2 bases from V and 5 bases from J, with 11 bases in between. The CDR3 sequence: CASSLLRFGDTQYF. CDR3 sequence (DNA): TGTGCCAGCAGCTTATTGAGGTTTGGAGATACGCAGTATTTT.

This clonotype was observed a handful of times. The chain couples TRBV12-3 or TRBV12-4 to TRBJ2-5; the match to TRBD2 covers 14 bases. This CDR3 has 16 residues. The V and J ends lost 3 bases and 4 bases, in that order; junction bases with no gene match: 4. CDR3 bases: TGTGCCAGCAGTTTCGGGACTAGCGGGGGAGGAGAGACCCAGTACTTC. As protein: CASSFGTSGGGETQYF.

The rearrangement joins TRBV20-1 to TRBJ2-2, with TRBD2 matching 7 bases. Germline trimming cut 3 bases from V and 5 bases from J; bases unmatched to any gene: 9. Germline V gene data show CDR1 as DFQATT and CDR2 as SNEGSKA (reference sequence). This CDR3 is 15 amino acids long. The CDR3 bases are TGCAGTGCTAGCCGGGGCGGGGGAATAACCGGGGAGCTGTTTTTT. The encoded protein is CSASRGGGITGELFF.

The chain couples TRBV20-1 to TRBJ1-2, with 7 bases that match TRBD1. CDR1 and CDR2 (germline): DFQATT, SNEGSKA (reference sequence). CDR3 length equals 13 residues. V trimming: 4 bases; J trimming: 5 bases; junction bases outside the gene matches: 7. CDR3 amino acids: CSAITQGRYGYTF. In nucleotides, the CDR3 is TGCAGTGCTATCACACAGGGGCGATATGGCTACACCTTC.

V and J are TRBV6-2 or TRBV6-3 and TRBJ2-5, with D hard to call. This CDR3 region has 15 residues. Germline loops: CDR1 MNHEY, CDR2 SVGEGT. V shed 5 bases and J shed 5 bases, with 18 bases lying between them. The CDR3 sequence: CASSPGYSGDETQYF. The CDR3 DNA follows: TGTGCCAGCAGTCCAGGTTACTCCGGAGACGAGACCCAGTACTTC.

The chain employs TRBV4-1 and TRBJ2-1, with TRBD2 identical over 11 bases. After removal of 0 bases from V and 0 bases from J, the junction contained 10 bases not matched to a gene. Germline CDR1 is MGHRA and CDR2 is YSYEKL. The CDR3 extends over 20 amino acids. The CDR3 spells CASSQDLVLAGGLSYNEQFF. CDR3 coding DNA: TGCGCCAGCAGCCAAGATTTGGTCCTAGCGGGGGGTCTCTCCTACAATGAGCAGTTCTTC.

This clonotype has a handful of counts. The rearrangement links TRBV20-1 to TRBJ2-5; D ambiguous. The germline gives CDR1 DFQATT, CDR2 SNEGSKA (reference sequence). V was clipped by 4 bases and J by 2 bases, with 11 bases between them. This CDR3 contains 13 residues. CDR3 nucleotides: TGCAGTGCTACGGACGTTGTACAAGAGACCCAGTACTTC. This codes for CSATDVVQETQYF.